This entry concerns a single T cell receptor beta chain. Produced via immunoSEQ multiplex PCR; TCRdb's table is partial and in-frame only. The sample contains 98,000 or so clones, roughly 83% of which appear only once. The record originates from a study of control samples from healthy donors and cancer patients. The sample consisted of blood. The TCR originated in a woman younger than 45 in good health.

CDR3 sequence: CASGLVGFVTGEGTEAFF. The CDR3 nucleotides read TGTGCTAGTGGTTTGGTAGGTTTTGTTACAGGGGAAGGGACTGAAGCTTTCTTT. This chain links TRBV12-5 with TRBJ1-1, with 7 bases matching TRBD1. Looked up from germline, CDR1 is LGHNT and CDR2 is FRNRAP. J was trimmed by 5 bases and V by 0 bases; bases with no gene match: 15. This CDR3 comprises 18 residues.